A selection of T cell receptor beta chains follows, all from one sample in a study of cytomegalovirus exposure and HLA in healthy donors. Clones were read by immunoSEQ multiplex PCR, and TCRdb kept only the in-frame ones, dropping some. The sample has more than 75,000 clones, more than 80% seen once; the top ten hold 2% to 2.5%. The sequencing input was PBMCs. The source of these receptors is a man in his late teens or twenties in good health and CMV-seronegative. Each CDR3 is given with its conserved first and last residue.

v_call,j_call,cdr3_aa
TRBV5-4,TRBJ2-1,CASSLVWLAGGPSYNEQFF
TRBV6-5,TRBJ2-5,CASSSSLAGVETQYF
TRBV4-3,TRBJ1-5,CASSQDIGHLSNQPQHF
TRBV4-3,TRBJ2-1,CASSQTTSGPYNEQFF
TRBV7-2,TRBJ2-2,CASSLDRALDTGELFF
TRBV6-1,TRBJ2-3,CASRATGRPDTQYF
TRBV19,TRBJ1-2,CASSGRTGKDGYTF
TRBV29-1,TRBJ2-7,CSVQGINEQYF
TRBV5-1,TRBJ2-3,CASKQGSGTDTQYF
TRBV5-1,TRBJ1-3,CASSLAGQDIGNTIYF
TRBV27,TRBJ1-1,CASVTFLRGTRRWAFF
TRBV4-3,TRBJ2-1,CASSHHLSGTSWTEQFF
TRBV11-1,TRBJ2-1,CASSLAGGLNEQFF
TRBV5-1,TRBJ1-1,CASVRGTGINTEAFF
TRBV7-2,TRBJ1-1,CASSFLRGDTEAFF
TRBV28,TRBJ1-2,CASSAPGTENGYTF
TRBV18,TRBJ2-5,CASSPQDRGETQYF
TRBV11-3,TRBJ2-1,CASSPSGTSGLNEQFF
TRBV5-8,TRBJ2-3,CASSLTDRANTDTQYF
TRBV7-9,TRBJ2-3,CASSLNSGSTDTQYF
TRBV10-1,TRBJ2-3,CASTGEGTQYF
TRBV30,TRBJ1-2,CAWAAVGQGIGYTF
TRBV11-2,TRBJ2-7,CASSLTTGRYEQYF
TRBV7-9,TRBJ1-1,CASSLGQMNTEAFF
TRBV28,TRBJ2-3,CASSLSLAGGFTDTQYF
TRBV9,TRBJ2-3,CASSVTTSGRRHGTDTQYF
TRBV9,TRBJ2-7,CASSVGSGSAYEQYF
TRBV9,TRBJ2-5,CASSVATGVSYQETQYF
TRBV2,TRBJ2-1,CASSEMRLAVYNEQFF
TRBV6-5,TRBJ2-1,CASSYSMTGEEQFF
TRBV6-5,TRBJ1-3,CASSAGRSGNTIYF
TRBV28,TRBJ1-2,CASSLKGYNYGYTF
TRBV5-1,TRBJ2-1,CASSSSGGDEQFF
TRBV5-1,TRBJ2-7,CASSPGTGIYEQYF
TRBV28,TRBJ2-7,CASSSPGLALYEQYF
TRBV30,TRBJ2-1,CAWSPSAGEPYRRNEQFF
TRBV28,TRBJ2-2,CASGSLTGELFF
TRBV9,TRBJ2-7,CASSVGASGYEQYF
TRBV28,TRBJ2-7,CANTGQIYEQYF
TRBV5-1,TRBJ2-3,CASSGGLTYTQYF
TRBV9,TRBJ2-2,CASSVEVGGGVETGELFF
TRBV21-1,TRBJ1-3,CASSKEGSGNTIYF